The entry that follows covers one T cell receptor (beta chain) sequence. Its antigen is not known. The sample originates from a study of T-cell memory formation after mild COVID-19. Study-wide context: Most TCR clusters belonged to a single donor.

V was shortened by 7 bases and J by 0 bases, with 10 bases between the two germline ends. The CDR3 is made up of 13 amino acids. Germline CDR1 reads SEHNR; CDR2 reads FQNEAQ (reference sequence). Broader study findings: CD4+ contracting clones were found mainly in CM and EM, and CD8+ ones in EMRA.

The authors produced TCR alpha and TCR beta cDNA libraries with sample barcodes and UMIs by 5'RACE using constant-segment primers. TCRdb reprocessed the 5' RACE reads with MiXCR, giving one entry per CDR3 protein. The sample holds some 86,000 distinct CDR3 sequences; about 23% are singletons and the top ten take roughly 39%. The source material was PBMCs or a T cell subset sorted from them (not recorded which). This clonotype was sampled from a man aged 18 to 35 who had mild COVID-19 (a few samples of this study predate the infection). Cell type and time point are not known. This chain links TRBV7-9 with TRBJ2-7; possibly TRBD1 for D (5 bases). The CDR3 protein is CASTGIDSYEQYV. The CDR3 coding sequence is TGTGCCAGCACAGGGATCGACTCCTACGAGCAGTACGTC.